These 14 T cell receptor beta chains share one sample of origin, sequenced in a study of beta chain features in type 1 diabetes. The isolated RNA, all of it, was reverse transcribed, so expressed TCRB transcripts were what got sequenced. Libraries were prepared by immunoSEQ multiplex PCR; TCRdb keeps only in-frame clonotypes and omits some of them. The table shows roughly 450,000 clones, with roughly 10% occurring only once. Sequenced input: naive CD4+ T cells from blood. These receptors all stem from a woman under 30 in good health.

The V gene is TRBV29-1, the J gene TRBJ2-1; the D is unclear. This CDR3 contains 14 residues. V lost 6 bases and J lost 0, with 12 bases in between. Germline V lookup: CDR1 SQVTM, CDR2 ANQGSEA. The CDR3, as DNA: TGCAGCGTGAACAGACAAGTCTCCTACAATGAGCAGTTCTTC. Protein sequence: CSVNRQVSYNEQFF.

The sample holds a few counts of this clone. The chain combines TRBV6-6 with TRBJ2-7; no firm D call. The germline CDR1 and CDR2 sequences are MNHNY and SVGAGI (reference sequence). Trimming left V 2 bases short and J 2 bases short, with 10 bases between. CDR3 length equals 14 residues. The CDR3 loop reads CASSYEYLTYEQYF. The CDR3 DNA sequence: TGTGCCAGCAGTTACGAGTACTTAACCTACGAGCAGTACTTC.

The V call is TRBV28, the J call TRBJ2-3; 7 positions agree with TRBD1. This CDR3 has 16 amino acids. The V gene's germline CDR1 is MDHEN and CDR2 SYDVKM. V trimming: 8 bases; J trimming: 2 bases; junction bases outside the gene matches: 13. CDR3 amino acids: CASWADATGYTDTQYF. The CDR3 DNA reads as TGTGCCAGCTGGGCTGACGCGACAGGGTACACAGATACGCAGTATTTT.

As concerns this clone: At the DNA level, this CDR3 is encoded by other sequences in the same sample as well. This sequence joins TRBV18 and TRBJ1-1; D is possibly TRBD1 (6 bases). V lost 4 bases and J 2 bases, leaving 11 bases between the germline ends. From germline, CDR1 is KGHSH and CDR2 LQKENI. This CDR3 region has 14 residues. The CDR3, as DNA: TGTGCCAGCTCACTCGGACAGCTCAACACTGAAGCTTTCTTT. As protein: CASSLGQLNTEAFF.

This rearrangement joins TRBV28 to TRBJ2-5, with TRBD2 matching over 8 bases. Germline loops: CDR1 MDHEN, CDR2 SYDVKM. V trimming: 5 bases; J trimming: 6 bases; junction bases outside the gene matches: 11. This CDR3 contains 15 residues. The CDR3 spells CASSPPGGGGKTQYF. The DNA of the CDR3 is TGTGCCAGCAGTCCTCCCGGGGGGGGTGGAAAGACCCAGTACTTC.

The CDR3 loop is CASSLPGLAGARFPTDTQYF. The CDR3 nucleotides read TGTGCCAGCAGCCTGCCCGGGCTAGCGGGAGCTCGGTTCCCGACAGATACGCAGTATTTT. This chain joins TRBV4-2 and TRBJ2-3, with 10 bases identical to TRBD2. Germline loops: CDR1 LGHNA, CDR2 YNFKEQ. The CDR3 has 20 amino acids. Unmatched junction bases numbered 19, after V lost 4 bases and J lost 3 bases.

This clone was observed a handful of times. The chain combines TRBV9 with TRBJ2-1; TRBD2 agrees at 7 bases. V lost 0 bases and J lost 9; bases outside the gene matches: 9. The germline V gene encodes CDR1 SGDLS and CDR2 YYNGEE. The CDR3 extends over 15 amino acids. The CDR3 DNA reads TGTGCCAGCAGCGTAGCGGTCCAGGGAGGGTCTGAGCAGTTCTTC. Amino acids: CASSVAVQGGSEQFF. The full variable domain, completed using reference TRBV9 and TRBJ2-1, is DSGVTQTPKHLITATGQRVTLRCSPRSGDLSVYWYQQSLDQGLQFLIQYYNGEERAKGNILERFSAQQFPDLHSELNLSSLELGDSALYFCASSVAVQGGSEQFFGPGTRLTVL.

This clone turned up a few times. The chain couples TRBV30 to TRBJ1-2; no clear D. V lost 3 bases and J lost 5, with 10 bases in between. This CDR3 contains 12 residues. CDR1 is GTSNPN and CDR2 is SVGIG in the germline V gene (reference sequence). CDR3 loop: CAWSPTGYGYTF. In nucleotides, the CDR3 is TGTGCCTGGAGCCCGACTGGTTATGGCTACACCTTC.

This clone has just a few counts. The chain's CDR3 is CASSTQGTGSTDTQYF. CDR3 nucleotides: TGTGCCAGCAGCACACAGGGGACAGGGAGCACAGATACGCAGTATTTT. This chain joins TRBV7-9 and TRBJ2-3; 9 nucleotides agree with TRBD1. This CDR3 contains 16 residues. V lost 5 bases, J lost 0 bases, and 6 bases stayed unmatched. CDR1 and CDR2 (germline): SEHNR, FQNEAQ (reference sequence).

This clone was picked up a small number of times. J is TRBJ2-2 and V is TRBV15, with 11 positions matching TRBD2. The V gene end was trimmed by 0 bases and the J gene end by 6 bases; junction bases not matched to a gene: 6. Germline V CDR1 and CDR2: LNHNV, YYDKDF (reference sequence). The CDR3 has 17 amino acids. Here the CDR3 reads CATSRDALAGGSGELFF. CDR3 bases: TGTGCCACCAGCAGAGATGCCCTAGCGGGAGGATCCGGGGAGCTGTTTTTT.

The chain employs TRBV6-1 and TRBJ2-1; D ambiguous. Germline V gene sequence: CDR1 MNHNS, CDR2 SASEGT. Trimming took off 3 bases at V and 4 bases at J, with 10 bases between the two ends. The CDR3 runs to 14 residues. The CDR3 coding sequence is TGTGCCAGCAGTGACCAACGGTTGTACAATGAGCAGTTCTTC. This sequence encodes CASSDQRLYNEQFF.

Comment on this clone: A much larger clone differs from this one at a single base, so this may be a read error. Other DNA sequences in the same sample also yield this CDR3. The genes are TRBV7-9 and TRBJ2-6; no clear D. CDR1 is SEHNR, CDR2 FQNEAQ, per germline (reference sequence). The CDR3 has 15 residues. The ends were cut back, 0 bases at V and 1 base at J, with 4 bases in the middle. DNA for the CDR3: TGTGCCAGCAGCTTAGCGGGGTCTGGGGCCAACGTCCTGACTTTC. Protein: CASSLAGSGANVLTF.

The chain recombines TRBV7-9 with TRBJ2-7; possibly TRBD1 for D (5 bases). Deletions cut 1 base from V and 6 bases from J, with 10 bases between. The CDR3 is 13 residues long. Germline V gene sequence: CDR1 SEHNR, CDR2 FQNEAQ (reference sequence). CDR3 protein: CASSLGQILEQYV. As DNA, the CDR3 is TGTGCCAGCAGCTTAGGACAGATCCTCGAGCAGTACGTC.

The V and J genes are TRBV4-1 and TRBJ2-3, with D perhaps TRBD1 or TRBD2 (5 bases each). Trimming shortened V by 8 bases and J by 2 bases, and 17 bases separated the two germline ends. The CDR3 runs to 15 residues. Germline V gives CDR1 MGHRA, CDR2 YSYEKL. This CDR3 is CASRDPSMDTDTQYF. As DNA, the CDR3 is TGCGCCAGCCGGGACCCATCCATGGACACAGATACGCAGTATTTT.